Following are 11 T cell receptor beta chains from one sample sequenced in a study of shared clonotypes between healthy human individuals. Repertoires were generated with immunoSEQ multiplex PCR, while TCRdb's copy carries only in-frame clones and drops some. The repertoire includes hundreds of thousands of clones, about 76% of them detected once, and 13% sits in the top ten. Sequenced material: PBMCs. Source of these receptors: a woman in her 40s in good health. Some clones in this sample may be carry-over from other donors' samples.

The chain employs TRBV5-1 and TRBJ2-7; D may be TRBD2 (6 bases). The CDR3 extends over 15 amino acids. Trimming removed 4 bases from V and 0 bases from J, with 14 bases in between. Per the germline V gene, CDR1 is SGHRS and CDR2 is YFSETQ. In DNA, the CDR3 is TGCGCCAGCAGCCCGGGGAGGAGGAGCTCCTACGAGCAGTACTTC. This sequence encodes CASSPGRRSSYEQYF. The full variable domain, rest sourced from reference TRBV5-1 and TRBJ2-7, is KAGVTQTPRYLIKTRGQQVTLSCSPISGHRSVSWYQQTPGQGLQFLFEYFSETQRNKGNFPGRFSGRQFSNSRSEMNVSTLELGDSALYLCASSPGRRSSYEQYFGPGTRLTVT.

The chain recombines TRBV6-1 with TRBJ1-2; perhaps TRBD1 as D (5 bases). Germline V gene lookup returns CDR1 MNHNS and CDR2 SASEGT. V lost 2 bases, J lost 4 bases, and 11 bases lay in between. This CDR3 comprises 14 residues. The CDR3 protein is CASSERAGTYGYTF. Here the CDR3 DNA reads TGTGCCAGCAGTGAACGGGCAGGGACCTATGGCTACACCTTC.

In DNA, the CDR3 is TGTGCCAGCAGCCTGACAGAACGTTATGAGCAGTTCTTC. It codes for CASSLTERYEQFF. This chain uses TRBV11-1 with TRBJ2-1, with D possibly TRBD1 on 5 matching bases. V lost 5 bases to trimming and J lost 8 bases, with 13 bases between them. Germline V gene sequence: CDR1 SGHAT, CDR2 FQDESV (reference sequence). The CDR3 has 13 amino acids.

This chain uses TRBV19 with TRBJ2-1; a weak D match, TRBD2 (6 bases). This CDR3 region has 14 residues. Germline lookup yields CDR1 LNHDA and CDR2 SQIVND (reference sequence). V was clipped by 4 bases and J by 4 bases, with 11 bases between them. Written as DNA, the CDR3 is TGTGCCAGTAGTAGGCGGGAAATATACAATGAGCAGTTCTTC. It encodes CASSRREIYNEQFF.

This rearrangement joins TRBV2 to TRBJ2-3; 12 nucleotides agree with TRBD2. The junction had 7 bases not matched to a gene; V was cut back by 3 bases and J by 6 bases. The CDR3 loop spans 16 amino acids. The germline V gene encodes CDR1 SNHLY and CDR2 FYNNEI. This chain's CDR3 is CASSDSSGRAWDTQYF. The CDR3 coding sequence is TGTGCCAGCAGTGATTCTAGCGGGAGGGCCTGGGATACGCAGTATTTT.

This clone was detected only once. The chain couples TRBV10-3 to TRBJ2-1, with D tentatively TRBD2 (6 bases). V shed 1 base and J shed 2 bases, with 12 bases lying between them. The CDR3 covers 16 residues. In germline, CDR1 is ENHRY, CDR2 SYGVKD. The CDR3 is CAISEFGRDAYNEQFF. In DNA, the CDR3 is TGTGCCATCAGTGAGTTTGGGCGGGACGCCTACAATGAGCAGTTCTTC.

The rearrangement uses TRBV4-3 and TRBJ2-5, with a possible D match to TRBD2 (6 bases). The end of the DNA fits TRBJ2-7 better, so the J call may be wrong. This CDR3 is built from 13 residues. CDR1 is LGHNA and CDR2 is YSLEER in the germline V gene. The DNA of the CDR3 is TGCGCCAGCAGCCTGTCTCGGGGGTACGAGCAGTACTTC. The encoded protein is CASSLSRGYEQYF.

The chain couples TRBV6-1 to TRBJ2-3; possibly TRBD1 for D (5 bases). The CDR3 loop spans 15 amino acids. Germline lookup yields CDR1 MNHNS and CDR2 SASEGT. Trimming shortened V by 4 bases and J by 2 bases, and 13 bases separated the two germline ends. This CDR3 reads CASSGQQGITDTQYF. DNA for the CDR3: TGTGCCAGCAGTGGGCAGCAGGGAATCACAGATACGCAGTATTTT.

This chain connects TRBV4-3 to TRBJ2-5; D not resolved. Matching the DNA end better, TRBJ2-7 makes the J call doubtful. Per germline, CDR1 LGHNA and CDR2 YSLEER. The CDR3 spans 13 residues. The CDR3 here is CASSHRRFYEQYF. In DNA, the CDR3 is TGCGCCAGCAGCCATCGGCGGTTCTACGAGCAGTACTTC.

This chain uses TRBV7-6 with TRBJ2-7; 9 bases line up with TRBD1. Per germline, CDR1 SGHVS and CDR2 FNYEAQ. The CDR3 is 14 residues long. With V trimmed by 1 base and J by 5 bases, 3 bases remained unmatched. The CDR3 loop reads CASSLETGGDEQYF. DNA for the CDR3: TGTGCCAGCAGCTTAGAGACAGGGGGGGACGAGCAGTACTTC. Combining the CDR3 with reference TRBV7-6 and TRBJ2-7 gives the whole variable domain GAGVSQSPRYKVTKRGQDVALRCDPISGHVSLYWYRQALGQGPEFLTYFNYEAQQDKSGLPNDRFSAERPEGSISTLTIQRTEQRDSAMYRCASSLETGGDEQYFGPGTRLTVT.

This clone was counted only a few times. The rearrangement uses TRBV30 and TRBJ1-5, with 7 bases identical to TRBD1. Per germline, CDR1 GTSNPN and CDR2 SVGIG (reference sequence). J was trimmed by 7 bases and V by 2 bases; bases with no gene match: 5. The CDR3 runs to 13 residues. CDR3 DNA: TGTGCCTGGAGTCTCGGGACAGACCAGCCCCAGCATTTT. Amino acids: CAWSLGTDQPQHF.